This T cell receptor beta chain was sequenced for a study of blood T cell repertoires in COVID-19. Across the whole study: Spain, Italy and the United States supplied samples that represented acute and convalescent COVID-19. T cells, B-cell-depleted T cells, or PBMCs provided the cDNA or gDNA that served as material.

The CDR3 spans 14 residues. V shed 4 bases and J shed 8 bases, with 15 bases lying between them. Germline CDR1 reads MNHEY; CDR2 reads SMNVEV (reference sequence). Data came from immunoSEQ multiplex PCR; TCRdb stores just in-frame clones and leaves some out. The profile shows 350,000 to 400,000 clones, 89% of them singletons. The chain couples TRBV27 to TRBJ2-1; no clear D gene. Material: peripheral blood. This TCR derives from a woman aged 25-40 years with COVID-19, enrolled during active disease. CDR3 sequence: CASSSPLWADEQFF. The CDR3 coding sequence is TGTGCCAGCAGTTCCCCACTGTGGGCCGATGAGCAGTTCTTC.